The next 26 T cell receptor beta chains were all read from a single sample in a study of cytomegalovirus exposure and HLA in healthy donors. Both 60 Vbeta primers and 13 Jbeta primers went into the PCR. Sequencing used immunoSEQ multiplex PCR; TCRdb keeps in-frame clones, though not all of them. The table lists 150,000 to 200,000 clones, 80% to 90% of them singletons. Sequencing input: PBMCs. These receptors came from a young man in good health and CMV-seropositive.

The chain combines TRBV28 with TRBJ2-5; 9 bases align to TRBD1. Germline lookup yields CDR1 MDHEN and CDR2 SYDVKM. Unmatched junction bases numbered 10, after V lost 6 bases and J lost 5 bases. This CDR3 region has 15 residues. Written as DNA, the CDR3 is TGTGCCAGCAGCCCACCTGGACAGGGGATTGAGACCCAGTACTTC. It encodes CASSPPGQGIETQYF.

The chain joins TRBV9 to TRBJ2-5, with TRBD2 matching over 7 bases. Germline CDR1 and CDR2: SGDLS and YYNGEE. The CDR3 totals 15 residues. Trimming took 4 bases from V and 1 from J; bases not matched to a gene: 7. CDR3 sequence reads: CASSLHRGVQETQYF. CDR3 coding DNA: TGTGCCAGCAGCCTTCATCGGGGGGTCCAAGAGACCCAGTACTTC.

The rearrangement joins TRBV4-3 to TRBJ2-1; 16 bases are shared with TRBD2. The CDR3 spans 18 residues. The germline V gene has CDR1 LGHNA and CDR2 YSLEER. The V gene end was trimmed by 4 bases and the J gene end by 9 bases; junction bases not matched to a gene: 12. The DNA for the CDR3 is TGCGCCAGCAGCCTGGGGACTAGCGGGGGGGGTTTGTTATCTGAGCAGTTCTTC. This gives the protein CASSLGTSGGGLLSEQFF.

This chain links TRBV9 with TRBJ1-6, with TRBD1 matching over 11 bases. Germline V gene lookup returns CDR1 SGDLS and CDR2 YYNGEE. This CDR3 has 19 residues. V lost 3 bases and J lost 0; bases outside the gene matches: 8. The DNA for the CDR3 is TGTGCCAGCAGCGCATCCTCCGGGACAGGGGGCTCCTATAATTCACCCCTCCACTTT. Amino acids: CASSASSGTGGSYNSPLHF.

The gene calls are TRBV7-7 and TRBJ1-2; no definite D call. Germline V gives CDR1 SSHAT, CDR2 FNYEAQ (reference sequence). With 8 bases removed from V and 2 bases from J, the gap between germline ends came to 6 bases. This CDR3 region has 11 residues. CDR3 DNA: TGTGCCAGCCGGGAGAACTATGGCTACACCTTC. Protein: CASRENYGYTF.

The rearrangement joins TRBV4-3 to TRBJ2-7; 8 nucleotides agree with TRBD2. V was pared by 1 base and J by 5 bases, with 7 bases of the junction left unmatched. The V gene's germline CDR1 is LGHNA and CDR2 YSLEER. The CDR3 length is 15 residues. The CDR3 loop is CASSQGPGGLDEQYF. In DNA form, the CDR3 reads TGCGCCAGCAGCCAAGGTCCGGGGGGGCTCGACGAGCAGTACTTC.

V is TRBV6-5 and J is TRBJ2-1; 10 nucleotides align to TRBD2. The CDR3 runs to 15 residues. V lost 6 bases and J lost 7; bases outside the gene matches: 9. The germline gives CDR1 MNHEY, CDR2 SVGAGI. The DNA of the CDR3 is TGTGCCAGCAGCCACACTAGCGGGGACGGAAATGAGCAGTTCTTC. The encoded protein is CASSHTSGDGNEQFF.

V and J are TRBV4-3 and TRBJ2-7; 9 bases align to TRBD1. The CDR3 contains 15 residues. V dropped 3 bases and J dropped 5; count of bases not matched to a gene: 8. The germline CDR1 and CDR2 sequences are LGHNA and YSLEER. The CDR3, as DNA: TGCGCCAGCAGCCAGAGGACAGGGGCTCCTGACGAGCAGTACTTC. It specifies CASSQRTGAPDEQYF.

The sample holds one count of this clone. The chain uses TRBV5-4 and TRBJ2-7; a possible D gene is TRBD2 (6 bases). Trimming removed 0 bases at V and 7 bases at J, with 14 bases between. The CDR3 spans 14 residues. Looked up from germline, CDR1 is SGHNT and CDR2 is YYREEE (reference sequence). The CDR3 spells CASSLAAGFREQYF. In DNA, the CDR3 is TGTGCCAGCAGCTTGGCCGCGGGGTTCAGGGAGCAGTACTTC.

The J gene is TRBJ1-5, the V gene TRBV6-9; D is ambiguous. Trimming left V 0 bases short and J 8 bases short, with 11 bases between. This CDR3 has 14 amino acids. Germline CDR1 MNHGY, CDR2 SVAAGI. The CDR3 DNA is TGTGCCAGCAGTTATTCCGGAGGTATAGAGCCCCAGCATTTT. Residues: CASSYSGGIEPQHF.

The chain uses TRBV7-7 and TRBJ1-2; D perhaps matches TRBD1 (6 bases). CDR1 is SSHAT, CDR2 FNYEAQ, per germline (reference sequence). The CDR3 sequence is 16 residues long. V lost 5 bases to trimming and J lost 4 bases, with 20 bases between them. CDR3 in amino acids: CASSPRTRDNFYGYTF. The CDR3 DNA sequence: TGTGCCAGCAGCCCCCGAACCCGGGACAACTTCTATGGCTACACCTTC.

This chain joins TRBV12-5 and TRBJ1-1; D gene unclear. This CDR3 spans 13 amino acids. V dropped 1 base and J dropped 11 bases, with 14 bases sitting between them. From germline, CDR1 is LGHNT and CDR2 FRNRAP. Written as DNA, the CDR3 is TGTGCTAGTGGTTTGGGGGCAGGTCAGGTGGCTTTCTTT. As protein: CASGLGAGQVAFF.

For the CDR3, the DNA is TGTGCCAGCAGCTCTACCGGGGGGCAAGAGACCCAGTACTTC. Its protein is CASSSTGGQETQYF. The V gene is TRBV7-3, the J gene TRBJ2-5, with 7 positions matching TRBD2. V shed 4 bases, J shed 2 bases, and the junction held 4 bases outside the gene matches. Germline V gene lookup returns CDR1 SGHTA and CDR2 FQGTGA. The CDR3 loop spans 14 amino acids.

In its sample, this clone was seen a few times. The V gene is TRBV19, the J gene TRBJ1-2; 7 bases are shared with TRBD1. The V gene end was trimmed by 3 bases and the J gene end by 0 bases; junction bases not matched to a gene: 4. Germline values: CDR1 LNHDA, CDR2 SQIVND (reference sequence). The CDR3 is 15 residues long. In DNA, the CDR3 is TGTGCCAGTAGTATGAGAACAGGGGCTAACTATGGCTACACCTTC. Amino acid sequence: CASSMRTGANYGYTF.

The chain joins TRBV4-3 to TRBJ2-5; tentative D call: TRBD1 (5 bases). The J call is uncertain, as TRBJ2-7 better fits the DNA end. CDR1 and CDR2 from the germline V gene are LGHNA and YSLEER. The CDR3 totals 15 residues. In nucleotides, the CDR3 is TGCGCCAGCAGCCAAGACGACAGAACCTCCTACGAGCAGTACTTC. Amino acids: CASSQDDRTSYEQYF.

The rearrangement uses TRBV6-5 and TRBJ2-1, with D unclear. The length of the CDR3 is 12 residues. Germline V gene sequence: CDR1 MNHEY, CDR2 SVGAGI. Between the trimmed V and J ends, which lost 7 bases and 6 bases, there was a span of 10 bases. CDR3 nucleotides: TGTGCCAGCACAGGTTTCGGCAATGAGCAGTTCTTC. This encodes CASTGFGNEQFF.

This CDR3 reads CASSSRTGGEYEQYF. In DNA, the CDR3 is TGTGCCAGCAGCTCCCGGACAGGGGGCGAATACGAGCAGTACTTC. This rearrangement joins TRBV13 to TRBJ2-7; 11 bases agree with TRBD1. CDR1 is PRHDT and CDR2 is FYEKMQ in the germline V gene (reference sequence). The V segment lost 4 bases and the J segment 4 bases; nucleotides outside the gene matches: 6. This CDR3 is built from 15 residues.

This sequence joins TRBV4-2 and TRBJ1-1, with 8 nucleotides matching TRBD1. The CDR3 totals 16 residues. CDR1 is LGHNA, CDR2 YNFKEQ, per germline. Trimming cost V 4 bases and J 1 base; bases outside gene matches: 8. Written as DNA, the CDR3 is TGTGCCAGCAGCCCAGTAGCCGGGACAGGGAACACTGAAGCTTTCTTT. Translating it yields CASSPVAGTGNTEAFF.

This chain joins TRBV7-2 and TRBJ1-1; D not resolved. The V gene's germline CDR1 is SGHTA and CDR2 FQGNSA. CDR3 size: 13 residues. The ends were cut back, 0 bases at V and 6 bases at J, with 8 bases in the middle. The CDR3 coding sequence is TGTGCCAGCAGCTTAGCGATTACAGCTGAAGCTTTCTTT. It specifies CASSLAITAEAFF.

V is TRBV5-4 and J is TRBJ2-5, with TRBD1 matching 10 bases. V shed 4 bases, J shed 1 base, and the junction held 4 bases outside the gene matches. CDR3 length: 15 amino acids. The germline gives CDR1 SGHNT, CDR2 YYREEE (reference sequence). The CDR3 coding sequence is TGTGCCAGCAGCCGGGACAGGGGCCTCCAAGAGACCCAGTACTTC. Protein: CASSRDRGLQETQYF.

On this clone itself: In the same sample, other DNA sequences code for this CDR3. The chain has TRBV5-1 and TRBJ2-1; 7 nucleotides align to TRBD1. Germline V gene lookup returns CDR1 SGHRS and CDR2 YFSETQ. V lost 0 bases to trimming and J lost 10 bases; unmatched junction nucleotides: 4. The CDR3 is 13 residues long. The CDR3 bases are TGCGCCAGCAGCTTGGGGCAGGGGGACGAGCAGTTCTTC. It codes for CASSLGQGDEQFF.

The rearrangement joins TRBV13 to TRBJ1-1; the D is unclear. The CDR3 is made up of 13 amino acids. Germline V gene lookup returns CDR1 PRHDT and CDR2 FYEKMQ (reference sequence). The V and J ends lost 2 bases and 6 bases respectively, with 10 bases between them. The CDR3 spells CASSLLARAEAFF. The CDR3 nucleotides read TGTGCCAGCAGCTTATTAGCTCGGGCTGAAGCTTTCTTT.

This clone has a handful of counts. The J gene is TRBJ2-7, the V gene TRBV5-1; possible D gene TRBD2, 6 bases. Germline-derived CDR1 and CDR2 are SGHRS and YFSETQ. Deletions cut 0 bases from V and 2 bases from J, with 15 bases between. The length of the CDR3 is 16 residues. CDR3 sequence: CASSLGRRDEAYEQYF. DNA of the CDR3: TGCGCCAGCAGCTTGGGTAGGCGGGACGAGGCCTACGAGCAGTACTTC.

The V call is TRBV2, the J call TRBJ2-7, with 8 bases identical to TRBD2. Germline V gene lookup returns CDR1 SNHLY and CDR2 FYNNEI. The CDR3 consists of 14 residues. The V segment lost 9 bases and the J segment 2 bases; nucleotides outside the gene matches: 9. The CDR3 protein is CASVPRGGTYEQYF. As DNA, the CDR3 is TGTGCCAGTGTCCCTCGCGGGGGGACCTACGAGCAGTACTTC.

The chain combines TRBV5-1 with TRBJ2-2, with 9 bases matching TRBD1. V gave up 4 bases and J gave up 4 bases; unmatched junction bases: 5. The germline gives CDR1 SGHRS, CDR2 YFSETQ. The CDR3 extends over 15 amino acids. The CDR3 region has the DNA TGCGCCAGCAGCAAGAGGGACAGGGTCACCGGGGAGCTGTTTTTT. This sequence encodes CASSKRDRVTGELFF.

The chain employs TRBV30 and TRBJ1-1; 7 positions agree with TRBD1. The CDR3 length is 13 residues. V was pared by 3 bases and J by 3 bases, with 4 bases of the junction left unmatched. Germline V lookup: CDR1 GTSNPN, CDR2 SVGIG (reference sequence). The CDR3: CAWSAGQHTEAFF. In nucleotides, the CDR3 is TGTGCCTGGAGCGCGGGACAGCACACTGAAGCTTTCTTT.